The 14 T cell receptor beta chains below were found in one sample sequenced in a study of cytomegalovirus exposure and HLA in healthy donors. Primers: 60 Vbeta forward and 13 Jbeta reverse. Repertoires were generated with immunoSEQ multiplex PCR, while TCRdb's copy carries only in-frame clones and drops some. The sample consists of roughly 150,000 clones, around 80% of them appearing once. Material: PBMCs. The receptors derive from a woman aged 18-29 years in good health and CMV-seronegative.

The chain is built from TRBV19 and TRBJ1-1; weak D call: TRBD1 (6 bases). The CDR3 totals 14 residues. In germline, CDR1 is LNHDA, CDR2 SQIVND (reference sequence). V was cut by 5 bases and J by 5 bases, with 15 bases left in between. This CDR3 is CASSYGQFLTEAFF. The CDR3 DNA reads TGTGCCAGTAGTTATGGACAGTTTCTTACTGAAGCTTTCTTT.

The chain joins TRBV7-9 to TRBJ1-2; D may be TRBD1 (5 bases). There are 15 residues in the CDR3. Looked up from germline, CDR1 is SEHNR and CDR2 is FQNEAQ (reference sequence). V was pared by 4 bases and J by 4 bases, with 16 bases between. CDR3 in DNA: TGTGCCAGCAGCTCACCAGACAGATCCCTCTATGGCTACACCTTC. Protein: CASSSPDRSLYGYTF. The whole variable domain, filled in from reference TRBV7-9 and TRBJ1-2, reads DTGVSQNPRHKITKRGQNVTFRCDPISEHNRLYWYRQTLGQGPEFLTYFQNEAQLEKSRLLSDRFSAERPKGSFSTLEIQRTEQGDSAMYLCASSSPDRSLYGYTFGSGTRLTVV.

The chain combines TRBV6-1 with TRBJ2-1; 10 bases match TRBD2. Per germline, CDR1 MNHNS and CDR2 SASEGT. V shed 2 bases and J 3 bases; nucleotides not matched to a gene: 4. CDR3 size: 16 residues. Here the CDR3 DNA reads TGTGCCAGCAGTGAATCATCTAGCGGGGGCTACAATGAGCAGTTCTTC. Amino acid sequence: CASSESSSGGYNEQFF.

This clone was recorded once. The V and J genes are TRBV2 and TRBJ2-1; D is possibly TRBD2 (6 bases). The CDR3 sequence is 15 residues long. V lost 4 bases to trimming and J lost 9 bases, with 19 bases between them. Germline V gene sequence: CDR1 SNHLY, CDR2 FYNNEI. The CDR3: CASSGGEWLDGEQFF. The DNA of the CDR3 is TGTGCCAGCAGTGGCGGGGAGTGGCTCGACGGTGAGCAGTTCTTC.

The chain couples TRBV12-2 to TRBJ1-2; the table's D call, TRBD1, has no DNA check behind it. TRBV12-2 is a recognized pseudogene. This CDR3 has 12 amino acids. The CDR3 sequence: CARLRGQACGTF. The CDR3 DNA sequence: TGTGCAAGACTCAGGGGGCAGGCTTGTGGCACCTTC.

The gene calls are TRBV7-9 and TRBJ2-3, with D perhaps TRBD2 (5 bases). CDR3 size: 14 residues. Trimming cost V 6 bases and J 4 bases, with 14 bases left between them. CDR1 is SEHNR, CDR2 FQNEAQ, per germline (reference sequence). CDR3 DNA: TGTGCCAGCAGGAGGGCCGAAGCGGCAGATACGCAGTATTTT. Protein product: CASRRAEAADTQYF.

This clone was seen more than once but under ten times. This chain links TRBV7-2 with TRBJ2-1; 9 positions agree with TRBD2. V was clipped by 4 bases and J by 8 bases; unmatched bases: 6. The CDR3 runs to 14 residues. Germline V gene sequence: CDR1 SGHTA, CDR2 FQGNSA. In DNA form, the CDR3 reads TGTGCCAGCAGCTCTCGGACTAGCGCCTATGAGCAGTTCTTC. As protein: CASSSRTSAYEQFF. The whole variable domain, filled in from reference TRBV7-2 and TRBJ2-1, reads GAGVSQSPSNKVTEKGKDVELRCDPISGHTALYWYRQSLGQGLEFLIYFQGNSAPDKSGLPSDRFSAERTGGSVSTLTIQRTQQEDSAVYLCASSSRTSAYEQFFGPGTRLTVL.

The chain joins TRBV10-3 to TRBJ2-1, with a possible D match to TRBD2 (6 bases). The germline V gene has CDR1 ENHRY and CDR2 SYGVKD. This CDR3 spans 15 amino acids. The V end was cut by 4 bases, the J end by 7 bases, with 17 bases between. The CDR3 DNA is TGTGCCATCAGTGGGGGGGACTCAACTGCGAATGAGCAGTTCTTC. It codes for CAISGGDSTANEQFF.

The chain links TRBV5-6 to TRBJ1-2, with D possibly TRBD1 on 6 matching bases. Germline V lookup: CDR1 SGHDT, CDR2 YYEEEE. The CDR3 is made up of 17 amino acids. Trimming took off 4 bases at V and 3 bases at J, with 22 bases between the two ends. The CDR3 loop is CASSPLVAGTLDYGYTF. The CDR3, as DNA: TGTGCCAGCAGCCCTCTGGTGGCAGGGACACTAGACTATGGCTACACCTTC.

V usage is TRBV5-1 and J usage is TRBJ1-3; tentatively, D is TRBD1 (6 bases). V was pared by 0 bases and J by 0 bases, with 10 bases between. Germline CDR1 is SGHRS and CDR2 is YFSETQ. The CDR3 runs to 16 residues. The CDR3 here is CASSLAGQSSGNTIYF. In DNA form, the CDR3 reads TGCGCCAGCAGCTTGGCCGGACAGAGCTCTGGAAACACCATATATTTT.

V and J are TRBV12-5 and TRBJ1-4; 9 positions match TRBD1. Trimming took 4 bases from V and 1 from J; bases not matched to a gene: 1. The CDR3 has 15 amino acids. Germline V gene sequence: CDR1 LGHNT, CDR2 FRNRAP. The CDR3 nucleotides read TGTGCTAGTGGTTCGGACAGGGGAACTAATGAAAAACTGTTTTTT. Protein product: CASGSDRGTNEKLFF.

This rearrangement joins TRBV13 to TRBJ2-7; 8 positions agree with TRBD1. Trimming took 5 bases from V and 5 from J; bases not matched to a gene: 8. This CDR3 is 14 amino acids long. Germline CDR1 is PRHDT and CDR2 is FYEKMQ (reference sequence). CDR3 amino acids: CASSIRQGTHEQYF. CDR3 nucleotides: TGTGCCAGCAGCATCCGACAGGGGACCCACGAGCAGTACTTC.

The rearrangement uses TRBV6-5 and TRBJ2-7, with 10 bases lining up with TRBD1. The junction had 5 bases not matched to a gene; V was cut back by 5 bases and J by 7 bases. The CDR3 consists of 13 residues. Germline V gene data show CDR1 as MNHEY and CDR2 as SVGAGI. This CDR3 is CASSRGQGWEQYF. The DNA for the CDR3 is TGTGCCAGCAGTAGGGGACAGGGGTGGGAGCAGTACTTC.

The chain has TRBV7-9 and TRBJ2-7, with TRBD1 identical over 7 bases. The V gene's germline CDR1 is SEHNR and CDR2 FQNEAQ (reference sequence). The CDR3 covers 12 residues. V was pared by 5 bases and J by 6 bases, with 4 bases of the junction left unmatched. For the CDR3, the DNA is TGTGCCAGCAGCCGACAGGGAATCGAGCAGTACTTC. Protein sequence: CASSRQGIEQYF. The full variable domain, with the rest looked up from reference TRBV7-9 and TRBJ2-7, is DTGVSQNPRHKITKRGQNVTFRCDPISEHNRLYWYRQTLGQGPEFLTYFQNEAQLEKSRLLSDRFSAERPKGSFSTLEIQRTEQGDSAMYLCASSRQGIEQYFGPGTRLTVT.